This T cell receptor (beta chain) was recovered during a study of blood T cell repertoires in COVID-19. Study details: T cells, B-cell-depleted T cells, or PBMCs provided the cDNA or gDNA that served as material.

Per germline, CDR1 SGHTA and CDR2 FQGNSA. After removal of 5 bases from V and 7 bases from J, the junction contained 6 bases not matched to a gene. The CDR3 contains 14 residues. Libraries were prepared by immunoSEQ multiplex PCR; TCRdb keeps only in-frame clonotypes and omits some of them. This table has tens of thousands of clones, 82% appearing once. The gene calls are TRBV7-2 and TRBJ1-4, with 8 bases matching TRBD1. The source material was peripheral blood. The receptor was derived from a man between 60 and 75 years old with acute or convalescent COVID-19. The CDR3 coding sequence is TGTGCCAGCAGCGGACAGGGTAACTTTGAAAAACTGTTTTTT. Protein product: CASSGQGNFEKLFF.